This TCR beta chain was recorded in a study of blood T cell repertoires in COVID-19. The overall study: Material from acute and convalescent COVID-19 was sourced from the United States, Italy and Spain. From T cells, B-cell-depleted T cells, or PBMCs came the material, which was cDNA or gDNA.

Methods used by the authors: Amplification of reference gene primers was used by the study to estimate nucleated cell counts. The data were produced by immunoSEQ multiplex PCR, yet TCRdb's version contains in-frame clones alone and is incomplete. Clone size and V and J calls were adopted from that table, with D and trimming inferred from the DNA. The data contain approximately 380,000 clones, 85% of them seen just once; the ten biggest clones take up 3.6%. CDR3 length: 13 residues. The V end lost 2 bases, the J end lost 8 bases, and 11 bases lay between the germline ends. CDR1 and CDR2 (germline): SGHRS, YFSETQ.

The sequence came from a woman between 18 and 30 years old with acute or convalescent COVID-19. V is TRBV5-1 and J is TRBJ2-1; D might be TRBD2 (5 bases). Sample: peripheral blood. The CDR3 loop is CASSLWFGDEQFF. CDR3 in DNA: TGCGCCAGCAGCTTATGGTTCGGGGATGAGCAGTTCTTC.